This T cell receptor beta chain was obtained from a study of blood T cell repertoires in COVID-19. Study-wide background: Donors in the United States, Italy and Spain gave samples during acute or convalescent COVID-19. T cells, B-cell-depleted T cells, or PBMCs provided the cDNA or gDNA that served as material.

Looked up from germline, CDR1 is SGHTA and CDR2 is FQGNSA. CDR3 length: 12 amino acids. Unmatched junction bases numbered 2, after V lost 5 bases and J lost 5 bases. As handled by the study authors: Reference gene primer amplification yielded estimated nucleated cell counts. Profiled with immunoSEQ multiplex PCR; TCRdb holds only in-frame clones, not every one. The V and J calls and clone size were taken over from that table, and D and trimming were inferred from the DNA. Of roughly 49,000 clones listed, roughly 84% were seen once; the top ten hold approximately 5.9%. As for this clone: Other nucleotide sequences from this sample produce the same CDR3.

The sample taken for sequencing was peripheral blood. This TCR derives from a man in his fifties with active COVID-19. The rearrangement links TRBV7-2 to TRBJ2-7; 8 nucleotides line up with TRBD1. The CDR3, as DNA: TGTGCCAGCAGCAGGACAGGGAACGAGCAGTACTTC. Translated: CASSRTGNEQYF.